This paragraph covers one TCR beta chain sequence. This CDR3 is 12 amino acids long. The V gene end was trimmed by 6 bases and the J gene end by 4 bases; junction bases not matched to a gene: 2. The germline gives CDR1 MNHEY, CDR2 SMNVEV (reference sequence). This sample was included in a study of blood T cell repertoires in COVID-19. Overall study: Material from acute and convalescent COVID-19 was sourced from the United States, Italy and Spain. T cells, B-cell-depleted T cells, or PBMCs supplied cDNA or gDNA.

As processed by the authors: Amplification of reference gene primers provided the estimated nucleated cell counts. Clones were sequenced by immunoSEQ multiplex PCR, and TCRdb holds only the in-frame ones, with some missing. The V and J calls and clone size are taken from that table; D and trimming were inferred from the DNA. The data contain roughly 98,000 clones, around four fifths of them singletons. This clonotype was sampled from a woman between 70 and 85 years old with active or convalescent COVID-19. This sequence joins TRBV27 and TRBJ2-5; 7 bases line up with TRBD2. Sequenced input: peripheral blood. CDR3 nucleotides: TGTGCCAGCAGGGGAGGGCGAGAGACCCAGTACTTC. It yields the protein CASRGGRETQYF.